This T cell receptor (beta chain) derives from a study of radiotherapy plus CTLA-4 blockade in lung cancer. Overall study findings and caveats: Tumor-derived TCR clones expanded in blood after radiotherapy plus ipilimumab.

Participants had chemo-refractory metastatic non-small-cell lung cancer and were treated with focal radiation plus ipilimumab CTLA-4 blockade. A note on this clone: What it binds is unknown.

Measured with immunoSEQ multiplex PCR; TCRdb has only the in-frame clones, and not every one. The top ten clones hold over 2% of a sample with roughly 100,000 clones, over 75% of them seen once. Trimming removed 4 bases from V and 3 bases from J, with 13 bases in between. CDR3 length: 14 amino acids. CDR1 GTSNPN and CDR2 SVGIG come from the germline V gene (reference sequence). The sequencing here drew on peripheral blood, taken from a patient treated with radiotherapy plus ipilimumab. The receptor's source is a human donor with non-small cell lung cancer that progressed on radiotherapy plus ipilimumab. Some clones in this sample may be carry-over from other donors' samples. This chain joins TRBV30 and TRBJ1-5; weak D call: TRBD1 (6 bases). The CDR3 reads CAWNIQGNNQPQHF. In nucleotides, the CDR3 is TGTGCCTGGAACATACAGGGTAACAATCAGCCCCAGCATTTT.